The 10 T cell receptor beta chains given below trace back to one sample, sequenced in a study of radiation and T cells in renal cell carcinoma. TCRdb keeps only in-frame clones here, not all; method: immunoSEQ multiplex PCR. This table has 150,000 to 190,000 clones, about 91% appearing once. The time point here: blood 2 weeks post-SBRT. The treatment here: 15 Gy SBRT to primary tumor, nephrectomy 4 weeks later. The specimen comprised blood, sampled from a patient whose treatment included radiotherapy and nephrectomy. These receptors came from a woman aged 50 to 60 with renal cell carcinoma.

The table lists this clone with a few counts. V usage is TRBV18 and J usage is TRBJ1-2, with 7 bases aligning to TRBD1. V shed 3 bases, J shed 7 bases, and the junction held 5 bases outside the gene matches. Germline assignment: CDR1 KGHSH and CDR2 LQKENI. CDR3 length equals 13 residues. The CDR3 region has the DNA TGTGCCAGCTCACCTGACAGGGTGGGTGGCTACACCTTC. Its protein is CASSPDRVGGYTF.

This clone appeared a single time. The chain joins TRBV19 to TRBJ2-1; maybe TRBD1 (5 bases). Germline CDR1 and CDR2: LNHDA and SQIVND (reference sequence). The CDR3 runs 16 residues. The ends were cut back, 2 bases at V and 7 bases at J, with 18 bases in the middle. DNA of the CDR3: TGTGCCAGTAGTATAAACGAGGACACCTCTCAAAATGAGCAGTTCTTC. It is translated as CASSINEDTSQNEQFF.

The rearrangement links TRBV19 to TRBJ2-7, with D tentatively TRBD1 or TRBD2 (6 bases each). Germline V gene data show CDR1 as LNHDA and CDR2 as SQIVND (reference sequence). The ends were cut back, 4 bases at V and 0 bases at J, with 13 bases in the middle. The CDR3 contains 15 residues. For the CDR3, the DNA is TGTGCCAGTAGTAGAGGGGGGACACCCTCCTACGAGCAGTACTTC. This gives the protein CASSRGGTPSYEQYF.

This chain uses TRBV4-1 with TRBJ2-5; 13 bases fit TRBD2. V gave up 2 bases and J gave up 1 base; unmatched junction bases: 4. CDR3 size: 17 residues. Germline CDR1 and CDR2: MGHRA and YSYEKL. The CDR3 region has the DNA TGCGCCAGCAGCCAACCAGGACTAGCGGGGGCCCAAGAGACCCAGTACTTC. This sequence encodes CASSQPGLAGAQETQYF.

The chain has TRBV19 and TRBJ2-5; TRBD2 matches 10 bases. The V segment lost 3 bases and the J segment 2 bases; nucleotides outside the gene matches: 6. Germline lookup yields CDR1 LNHDA and CDR2 SQIVND (reference sequence). The CDR3 is made up of 16 amino acids. The CDR3 sequence: CASSILGSGGQETQYF. CDR3 nucleotide sequence: TGTGCCAGTAGTATTCTTGGTAGCGGGGGGCAAGAGACCCAGTACTTC.

The chain recombines TRBV18 with TRBJ2-3, with unresolved D. Trimming pared 3 bases from V and 3 bases from J, leaving 13 bases between. CDR3 length equals 15 residues. Germline CDR1 KGHSH, CDR2 LQKENI. The CDR3 DNA reads as TGTGCCAGCTCACCTCCCTCCTTGGCGACAGATACGCAGTATTTT. It yields the protein CASSPPSLATDTQYF.

The V and J genes are TRBV14 and TRBJ2-2, with 7 positions matching TRBD2. The V gene's germline CDR1 is SGHDN and CDR2 FVKESK. V was pared by 3 bases and J by 4 bases, with 8 bases of the junction left unmatched. The CDR3 runs to 16 residues. Here the CDR3 reads CASSHLTSRSTGELFF. The CDR3 DNA sequence: TGTGCCAGCAGCCACCTGACTAGCCGGTCCACCGGGGAGCTGTTTTTT. The full variable domain, its missing parts supplied by reference TRBV14 and TRBJ2-2, is EAGVTQFPSHSVIEKGQTVTLRCDPISGHDNLYWYRRVMGKEIKFLLHFVKESKQDESGMPNNRFLAERTGGTYSTLKVQPAELEDSGVYFCASSHLTSRSTGELFFGEGSRLTVL.

Here the CDR3 DNA reads TGCGCCAGCAGCTTGGCCGGTCCGGACAGGGATAGTCCCGGGGAGCTGTTTTTT. This translates into CASSLAGPDRDSPGELFF. V gene TRBV5-1 combines with J gene TRBJ2-2, with 8 bases fitting TRBD1. After removal of 0 bases from V and 6 bases from J, the junction contained 13 bases not matched to a gene. Germline loops: CDR1 SGHRS, CDR2 YFSETQ. This CDR3 comprises 18 residues.

The rearrangement links TRBV5-1 to TRBJ2-1, with a tentative D call TRBD1 (6 bases). This CDR3 spans 15 amino acids. CDR1 and CDR2 (germline): SGHRS, YFSETQ. The V end lost 0 bases, the J end lost 2 bases, and 9 bases lay between the germline ends. The DNA for the CDR3 is TGCGCCAGCAGCTTGGGTGGACAGACCTACAATGAGCAGTTCTTC. It codes for CASSLGGQTYNEQFF.

The V gene is TRBV7-9, the J gene TRBJ1-3; a possible D gene is TRBD1 (5 bases). Germline values: CDR1 SEHNR, CDR2 FQNEAQ (reference sequence). The germline V and J ends were trimmed by 6 bases and 0 bases, with 12 bases remaining between them. CDR3 length equals 15 residues. CDR3 sequence reads: CASRSGLNSGNTIYF. Written as DNA, the CDR3 is TGTGCCAGCAGATCGGGACTGAACTCTGGAAACACCATATATTTT.